This TCR beta chain was retrieved from a study of blood T cell repertoires in COVID-19 (dated by TCRdb to 2019 to 2021). Notes on the research overall: The collaborator samples originated in the United States, Italy and Spain and spanned the acute and convalescent phases of COVID-19. The prospective study material was composed of cDNA or gDNA derived from T cells, B-cell-depleted T cells, or PBMCs. Subjects who had been exposed to COVID-19, were actively infected with it, or had recovered from it provided the deeply sampled blood TCRbeta repertoires that made up the dataset. The repertoires were released in a freely available public database meant as a resource for research on the immune response to SARS-CoV-2. Samples came from the ongoing ImmuneRACE study (first 160 participants) plus 1,254 subjects from 6 global collaborators. A de-identified subject ID, COVID-19 status, age in years and sex were almost always included in the sample metadata. Where available, HLA class I and class II types were obtained from metadata supplied by the sample provider rather than from assay-based typing.

The collaborating institutions used their own protocols to collect whole blood in K2EDTA tubes. Collaborator samples were shipped for TCRbeta analysis as frozen whole blood, isolated PBMCs, or DNA extracted from either sample type. The immunoSEQ Assay, a bias-controlled multiplex PCR, was used to amplify TCRbeta CDR3 regions from genomic DNA. The source study handled its data this way. Nucleated cell counts per sample were estimated from amplification of reference gene primers within the assay. To quantify the absolute abundance of each unique TCRbeta CDR3 rearrangement, sequence reads were collapsed and filtered. For each sample, productive Simpson clonality was calculated as the square root of Simpson's diversity index across productive rearrangements. The table was pulled from immuneACCESS by TCRdb, which kept in-frame rearrangements only. Such tables lose some clones; where checked, under half of the loss comes from unresolved V genes, and the rest has no known cause. For V, J and clone size, that table is used; D and trimming come from the DNA. The sample table shows about 190,000 clones, and 80% to 90% are seen once. The top ten hold about 5.1% of the sample.

Points the paper makes about the study in general: How much clinical and demographic metadata was included differed by source and by participant, and the metadata was provided uncurated.

As regards this clone: Its antigen is currently not known. No base quality information exists; no much larger clone differs at one position.

According to the germline V gene (reference sequence), CDR1 reads SGHKS and CDR2 reads YYEKEE. Including the terminal cysteine and phenylalanine, the CDR3 comprises 16 residues. Only the CDR3 portion is preserved as DNA: 48 bases, with reading frame beginning at the first base. The germline V and J ends show losses of 4 bases and 4 bases respectively, and no gene match explains 8 bases of the junction. This sequence uses TRBV5-5 and TRBJ2-7; TRBD2 matches 13 bases in the middle. This TCR was sampled from a woman in her seventies with active or convalescent COVID-19. Sequencing was done on a sample of peripheral blood. The DNA sequence follows: TGTGCCAGCAGCCCGGATGGGACTAGCGGGATTTACGAGCAGTACTTC. The resulting protein is CASSPDGTSGIYEQYF.